This T cell receptor beta chain was identified during a study of T cell responses to AZD1222 COVID-19 vaccine. Unmatched junction bases numbered 17, after V lost 4 bases and J lost 2 bases. The CDR3 is 18 residues long. Germline-derived CDR1 and CDR2 are SGHKS and YYEKEE (reference sequence). General study points: Seropositive at baseline were only a handful of AZD1222 recipients. There were repertoire samples only from the period after the peak T cell response. Possibly, clonal diversity was underestimated; donors were largely white British and included more females. Nearly half of spike-specific TCRs reportedly go after variant regions that carry no mutations.

With regard to this clone: Its antigen is not identified.

The repertoire was sequenced with immunoSEQ multiplex PCR; TCRdb's copy has only in-frame clones and lacks some. The top ten hold 5% to 6.5% of the sample, which has about 140,000 clones, approximately 86% seen once. This TCR was recovered from an adult who received the MenACWY meningococcal vaccine as a control. The sequenced sample was peripheral blood, obtained 28 days after the second dose of the MenACWY control vaccine. The rearrangement links TRBV5-5 to TRBJ1-1, with TRBD1 matching over 7 bases. The DNA for the CDR3 is TGTGCCAGCAGCCCATCCATGGTCAGGGGGTTACTTAACACTGAAGCTTTCTTT. Its protein product is CASSPSMVRGLLNTEAFF.